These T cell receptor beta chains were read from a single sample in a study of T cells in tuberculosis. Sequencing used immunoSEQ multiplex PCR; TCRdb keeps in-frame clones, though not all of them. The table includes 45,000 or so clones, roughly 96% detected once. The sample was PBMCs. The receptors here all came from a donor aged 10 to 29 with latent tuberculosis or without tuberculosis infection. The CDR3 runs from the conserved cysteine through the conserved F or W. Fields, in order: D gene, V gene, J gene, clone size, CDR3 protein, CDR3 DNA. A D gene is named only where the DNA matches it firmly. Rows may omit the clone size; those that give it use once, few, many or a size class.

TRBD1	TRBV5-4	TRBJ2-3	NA	CASSSGTGYPDTQYF	TGTGCCAGCAGTTCCGGGACAGGGTACCCAGATACGCAGTATTTT
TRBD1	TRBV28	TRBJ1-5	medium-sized	CASSLFGTVFGNQPQHF	TGTGCCAGCAGTTTATTCGGGACAGTCTTCGGCAATCAGCCCCAGCATTTT
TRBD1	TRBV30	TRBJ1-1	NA	CAWMPGQANTEAFF	TGTGCCTGGATGCCGGGACAGGCGAACACTGAAGCTTTCTTT
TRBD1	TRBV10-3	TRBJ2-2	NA	CAISDFLPGQSSGDTGELFF	TGTGCCATCAGTGACTTCCTTCCGGGACAGTCTTCTGGGGACACCGGGGAGCTGTTTTTT
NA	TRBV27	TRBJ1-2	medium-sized	CASSFLPPSDNYGYTF	TGTGCCAGCAGTTTCTTACCACCCAGCGATAACTATGGCTACACCTTC
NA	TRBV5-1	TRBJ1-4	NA	CASSLATGIPNEKLFF	TGCGCCAGCAGCTTGGCCACAGGGATACCTAATGAAAAACTGTTTTTT
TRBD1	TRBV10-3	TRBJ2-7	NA	CAISEPDRGDYEQYF	TGTGCCATCAGTGAACCGGACAGGGGAGACTACGAGCAGTACTTC
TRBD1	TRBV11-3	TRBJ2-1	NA	CASSLLMRQGIEWNEQFF	TGTGCCAGCAGCTTATTGATGAGACAGGGGATAGAGTGGAATGAGCAGTTCTTC
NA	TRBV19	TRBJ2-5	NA	CASSIAVMTGGFLAGSPQETQYF	TGTGCCAGTAGTATAGCCGTTATGACAGGGGGCTTTCTAGCGGGATCTCCCCAAGAGACCCAGTACTTC
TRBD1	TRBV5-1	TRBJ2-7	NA	CASSRDRGHEQYF	TGCGCCAGCAGCAGGGACAGGGGTCACGAGCAGTACTTC
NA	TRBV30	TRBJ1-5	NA	CAWSGGVRNQPQHF	TGTGCCTGGAGTGGGGGAGTGAGGAATCAGCCCCAGCATTTT
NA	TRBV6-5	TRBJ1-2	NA	CASSSDSADYGYTF	TGTGCCAGCAGTTCCGACTCGGCAGACTATGGCTACACCTTC
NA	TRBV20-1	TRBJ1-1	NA	CSATRGTEAFF	TGCAGTGCTACCAGGGGCACTGAAGCTTTCTTT
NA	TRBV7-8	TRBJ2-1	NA	CASSGGIEQFF	TGTGCCAGTTCTGGGGGGATTGAGCAGTTCTTC
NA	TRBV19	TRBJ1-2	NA	CASSLPGRGDYGYTF	TGTGCCAGTAGTCTTCCGGGACGGGGGGACTATGGCTACACCTTC
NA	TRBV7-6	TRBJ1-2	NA	CASSPGTSGYGYTF	TGTGCCAGCAGCCCAGGGACTTCGGGGTATGGCTACACCTTC
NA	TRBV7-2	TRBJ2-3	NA	CASMAGGADTQYF	TGTGCCAGCATGGCTGGAGGGGCAGATACGCAGTATTTT
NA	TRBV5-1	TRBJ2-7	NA	CASSPPGLDEQYF	TGCGCCAGCAGCCCGCCGGGTTTGGACGAGCAGTACTTC
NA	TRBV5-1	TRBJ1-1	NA	CASSPGGVGRTEAFF	TGCGCCAGCAGCCCAGGAGGGGTGGGTCGGACTGAAGCTTTCTTT
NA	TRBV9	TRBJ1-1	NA	CASSARSRGTEAFF	TGTGCCAGCAGCGCGCGATCCAGGGGCACTGAAGCTTTCTTT
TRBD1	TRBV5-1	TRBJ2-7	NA	CASSSQGDTYEQYF	TGCGCCAGCAGCTCGCAGGGGGATACCTACGAGCAGTACTTC
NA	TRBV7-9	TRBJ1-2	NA	CASSLASSHYGYTF	TGTGCCAGCAGCTTAGCTAGCAGTCACTATGGCTACACCTTC
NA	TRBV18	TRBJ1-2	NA	CASSPTLGVTNYGYTF	TGTGCCAGCTCACCCACTCTAGGTGTCACTAACTATGGCTACACCTTC
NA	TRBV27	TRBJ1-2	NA	CASSPHEQLNYGYTF	TGTGCCAGCAGTCCACACGAACAGCTGAACTATGGCTACACCTTC
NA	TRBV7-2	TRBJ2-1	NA	CASSPRYNEQFF	TGTGCCAGCAGCCCGCGGTACAATGAGCAGTTCTTC
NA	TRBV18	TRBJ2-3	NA	CASSPSLNRQGDTQYF	TGTGCCAGCTCACCAAGCCTAAACAGACAAGGAGATACGCAGTATTTT
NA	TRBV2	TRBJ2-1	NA	CASSESRHINEQFF	TGTGCCAGCAGTGAATCCAGGCATATAAATGAGCAGTTCTTC
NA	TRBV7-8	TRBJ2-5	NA	CASSRRVLQETQYF	TGTGCCAGCAGCCGCAGGGTTCTCCAAGAGACCCAGTACTTC